The present entry profiles one T cell receptor beta chain with its context. This sample is drawn from a study of control samples from healthy donors and cancer patients. V shed 9 bases, J shed 4 bases, and the junction held 1 base outside the gene matches. The CDR3 runs to 13 residues. Germline CDR1 is MNHEY and CDR2 is SVGAGI. Method: immunoSEQ multiplex PCR; TCRdb's copy keeps in-frame clones and lacks some. The data show over 100,000 clones, 92% seen once. The sample taken for sequencing was blood. The TCR comes from a man younger than 30 in good health. The V call is TRBV6-5, the J call TRBJ2-1; 12 nucleotides align to TRBD2. DNA for the CDR3: TGTGCCAGTGGACTAGCGGGGTACAATGAGCAGTTCTTC. This translates into CASGLAGYNEQFF.